The 21 T cell receptor beta chains below come from one sample, sequenced in a study of blood T cell repertoires in COVID-19. Clones were sequenced by immunoSEQ multiplex PCR, and TCRdb holds only the in-frame ones, with some missing. The repertoire holds over 120,000 clones, with over 85% as singletons. The sequencing input was peripheral blood. The receptor source for this set is a human donor in a cohort sampled during active COVID-19.

The gene calls are TRBV15 and TRBJ1-5; D remains unclear. The CDR3 extends over 13 amino acids. V was trimmed by 5 bases and J by 6 bases, leaving 11 bases between them. Germline CDR1 and CDR2: LNHNV and YYDKDF (reference sequence). The CDR3 coding sequence is TGTGCCACCAGCCGGGAGGACGTTCAGCCCCAGCATTTT. Protein: CATSREDVQPQHF.

The chain links TRBV2 to TRBJ2-3; D gene ambiguous. Germline V CDR1 and CDR2: SNHLY, FYNNEI. The CDR3 runs to 14 residues. Deletions cut 6 bases from V and 4 bases from J, with 14 bases between. The CDR3 DNA sequence: TGTGCCAGCAGCCCAACCTCTAGAGCAGATACGCAGTATTTT. Its protein is CASSPTSRADTQYF.

The gene calls are TRBV19 and TRBJ2-3; D is possibly TRBD2 (5 bases). Trimming pared 5 bases from V and 6 bases from J, leaving 12 bases between. This CDR3 has 13 amino acids. In germline, CDR1 is LNHDA, CDR2 SQIVND (reference sequence). CDR3 loop: CASSAGPHDTQYF. CDR3 sequence (DNA): TGTGCCAGTAGTGCGGGCCCTCACGATACGCAGTATTTT. Together with reference TRBV19 and TRBJ2-3, the CDR3 gives the full variable domain: DGGITQSPKYLFRKEGQNVTLSCEQNLNHDAMYWYRQDPGQGLRLIYYSQIVNDFQKGDIAEGYSVSREKKESFPLTVTSAQKNPTAFYLCASSAGPHDTQYFGPGTRLTVL.

This chain uses TRBV9 with TRBJ1-2; D ambiguous. The CDR3 has 12 amino acids. V gave up 3 bases and J gave up 8 bases, with 11 bases separating them. The germline CDR1 and CDR2 sequences are SGDLS and YYNGEE. The CDR3 bases are TGTGCCAGCAGCGCCGGAGTCGGGGGCTACACCTTC. Translation: CASSAGVGGYTF. Based on the CDR3 plus reference TRBV9 and TRBJ1-2, the full variable domain is DSGVTQTPKHLITATGQRVTLRCSPRSGDLSVYWYQQSLDQGLQFLIQYYNGEERAKGNILERFSAQQFPDLHSELNLSSLELGDSALYFCASSAGVGGYTFGSGTRLTVV.

The J gene is TRBJ2-5, the V gene TRBV6-2 or TRBV6-3; TRBD2 matches at 8 bases. The V and J ends lost 3 bases and 5 bases, in that order; junction bases with no gene match: 11. CDR3 length equals 16 residues. Germline values: CDR1 MNHEY, CDR2 SVGEGT. The DNA of the CDR3 is TGTGCCAGCAGTTATTCCCTGACTAGCGTCGAGGAGACCCAGTACTTC. The encoded protein is CASSYSLTSVEETQYF.

The V and J genes are TRBV30 and TRBJ1-2, with D possibly being TRBD1 (5 bases). Germline V gene data show CDR1 as GTSNPN and CDR2 as SVGIG (reference sequence). The V gene lost 0 bases and the J gene lost 1 base, with 12 bases spanning the gap. There are 15 residues in the CDR3. The DNA of the CDR3 is TGTGCCTGGAGTGTAGGCCTGACAGTTAACTATGGCTACACCTTC. Its translation is CAWSVGLTVNYGYTF.

This rearrangement joins TRBV6-1 to TRBJ2-7, with D possibly matching TRBD1 (6 bases). Trimming removed 2 bases at V and 5 bases at J, with 7 bases between. CDR3 length: 12 amino acids. The germline V gene has CDR1 MNHNS and CDR2 SASEGT. This CDR3 is CASSETGHEQYF. DNA of the CDR3: TGTGCCAGCAGTGAAACAGGGCACGAGCAGTACTTC.

The gene calls are TRBV3-1 (or the pseudogene TRBV3-2) and TRBJ2-3; the D gene is possibly TRBD2 (6 bases). V shed 0 bases and J shed 6 bases, with 13 bases lying between them. The germline V gene has CDR1 LGHDT and CDR2 YNNKEL (reference sequence). The CDR3 totals 15 residues. The CDR3 sequence: CASSQERGWQDTQYF. CDR3 nucleotides: TGTGCCAGCAGCCAAGAGCGGGGCTGGCAGGATACGCAGTATTTT.

The CDR3 protein is CASSLNQGADTQYF. The CDR3 coding sequence is TGCGCCAGCAGCTTGAATCAGGGGGCAGATACGCAGTATTTT. This chain uses TRBV5-1 with TRBJ2-3; TRBD1 agrees at 7 bases. The V segment lost 1 base and the J segment 4 bases; nucleotides outside the gene matches: 3. In germline, CDR1 is SGHRS, CDR2 YFSETQ. The CDR3 is 14 residues long.

The chain joins TRBV27 to TRBJ1-2; 9 bases line up with TRBD1. The J segment lost 8 bases and the V segment lost 2 bases, leaving 6 bases of the junction unmatched. From germline, CDR1 is MNHEY and CDR2 SMNVEV (reference sequence). The CDR3 runs to 14 residues. For the CDR3, the DNA is TGTGCCAGCAGTTTAGCCCGACAGGGGGTGGGCTACACCTTC. Its protein product is CASSLARQGVGYTF.

The V call is TRBV7-3, the J call TRBJ2-1, with 7 bases identical to TRBD2. Germline V lookup: CDR1 SGHTA, CDR2 FQGTGA. This CDR3 comprises 14 residues. The J segment lost 4 bases and the V segment lost 1 base, leaving 1 base of the junction unmatched. The CDR3 DNA is TGTGCCAGCAGCTTAAAGGGACTATACAATGAGCAGTTCTTC. Protein sequence: CASSLKGLYNEQFF.

The chain uses TRBV2 and TRBJ2-5; D is possibly TRBD2 (5 bases). The CDR3 covers 15 residues. Trimming cost V 7 bases and J 2 bases, with 17 bases left between them. CDR1 is SNHLY, CDR2 FYNNEI, per germline. CDR3 loop: CASTGSGFRQETQYF. The CDR3 bases are TGTGCCAGCACCGGTTCGGGGTTTCGGCAAGAGACCCAGTACTTC.

The genes are TRBV11-1 and TRBJ2-7, with TRBD1 matching over 9 bases. Germline V gene sequence: CDR1 SGHAT, CDR2 FQDESV (reference sequence). Trimming removed 5 bases from V and 6 bases from J; junction bases left unmatched: 8. The CDR3 length is 14 residues. The DNA of the CDR3 is TGTGCCAGCAGCGACGCTCCGGGACAGGGCGAGCAGTACTTC. This codes for CASSDAPGQGEQYF.

The J gene is TRBJ1-3, the V gene TRBV6-5; 8 bases align to TRBD1. Germline trimming cut 5 bases from V and 3 bases from J; bases unmatched to any gene: 3. Germline CDR1 reads MNHEY; CDR2 reads SVGAGI. The CDR3 is made up of 14 amino acids. The chain's CDR3 is CASSPGTGGNTIYF. CDR3 nucleotides: TGTGCCAGCAGTCCCGGGACAGGTGGAAACACCATATATTTT.

The chain couples TRBV3-1 (or the pseudogene TRBV3-2) to TRBJ2-1; 8 bases are shared with TRBD2. The CDR3 loop spans 14 amino acids. With 6 bases clipped from V and 4 bases from J, the junction kept 5 bases outside the gene matches. Germline loops: CDR1 LGHDT, CDR2 YNNKEL (reference sequence). Here the CDR3 DNA reads TGTGCCAGCAGTTCCCGGGGGGGATACAATGAGCAGTTCTTC. Translated: CASSSRGGYNEQFF.

Only a few counts were recorded for this clone. The gene calls are TRBV6-5 and TRBJ2-7, with 10 bases fitting TRBD1. V shed 7 bases and J 3 bases; nucleotides not matched to a gene: 9. Germline V gene lookup returns CDR1 MNHEY and CDR2 SVGAGI. The CDR3 spans 15 residues. The CDR3 DNA follows: TGTGCCAGCACCGGAGGATGGGACAGGGGCTACGAGCAGTACTTC. It is translated as CASTGGWDRGYEQYF.

The V call is TRBV5-1, the J call TRBJ1-2, with 9 nucleotides matching TRBD1. Trimming at V came to 3 bases and at J to 8 bases, leaving 8 bases not matched to a gene. This CDR3 has 14 amino acids. Germline lookup yields CDR1 SGHRS and CDR2 YFSETQ. The CDR3 reads CASSWGQGEGGYTF. In DNA form, the CDR3 reads TGCGCCAGCAGCTGGGGACAGGGTGAGGGCGGCTACACCTTC.

This chain links TRBV19 with TRBJ1-1; 8 bases line up with TRBD1. Germline-derived CDR1 and CDR2 are LNHDA and SQIVND (reference sequence). The CDR3 totals 13 residues. J lost 11 bases, V lost 6 bases, and 11 bases had no gene match. The CDR3 sequence: CASRTPGGAFAFF. DNA of the CDR3: TGTGCCAGTAGAACGCCAGGGGGCGCGTTTGCTTTCTTT.

This clone has just one count. The chain's CDR3 is CASSFWSSYNSPLHF. DNA of the CDR3: TGTGCCAGCAGCTTTTGGAGCTCCTATAATTCACCCCTCCACTTT. The chain is built from TRBV5-4 and TRBJ1-6; no firm D call. Trimming cost V 2 bases and J 0 bases, with 6 bases left between them. Germline V gives CDR1 SGHNT, CDR2 YYREEE (reference sequence). This CDR3 comprises 15 residues.

The rearrangement uses TRBV12-3 or TRBV12-4 and TRBJ1-2; D not resolved. V was pared by 5 bases and J by 7 bases, with 14 bases between. CDR3 size: 13 residues. The CDR3 DNA is TGTGCCAGCAGTGCTACCATTATTCCTGGCTACACCTTC. It yields the protein CASSATIIPGYTF.

About this clone itself: At the DNA level, this CDR3 is encoded by other sequences in the same sample as well. The chain joins TRBV5-1 to TRBJ2-2, with D maybe TRBD2 (6 bases). The germline V gene encodes CDR1 SGHRS and CDR2 YFSETQ. V was trimmed by 0 bases and J by 1 base, leaving 7 bases between them. CDR3 length equals 15 residues. The CDR3 coding sequence is TGCGCCAGCAGCTTGGCAGCGGGGAACACCGGGGAGCTGTTTTTT. It translates to CASSLAAGNTGELFF.